The entry below gives a single TCR beta chain sequence along with its context. Its antigen remains unknown. One base away lies a much larger clone, so this may be a sequencing read error. This sample's RNA came from whole unsorted tissue. The normal lung tissue was taken more than 3 cm from the tumor edge. The data were taken from a study of tumor and adjacent non-tumor tissue in lung cancer. Study outcomes and limitations: Shorter survival was associated with higher TCR diversity in tumors.

The library came from three nested PCR rounds adapted from ARM-PCR protocols. TCRdb reanalysed the multiplex PCR reads using MiXCR and keeps one entry per CDR3 protein. The table lists about 100,000 distinct CDR3 sequences, roughly 60% of them singletons. CDR3 size: 14 residues. Germline V gives CDR1 DFQATT, CDR2 SNEGSKA (reference sequence). Sequencing was performed on distant non-tumor lung tissue. This receptor was taken from a man in his thirties or forties with non-small cell lung cancer. The chain recombines TRBV20-1 with TRBJ2-5; TRBD2 matches 9 bases. The CDR3 loop is CSTRDPGLAETQYF. DNA of the CDR3: TGCAGTACTAGAGATCCCGGACTAGCGGAGACCCAGTACTTC.